Included here is one T cell receptor (beta chain) sequence, with context. Its antigen is currently unknown. Trimming took off 3 bases at V and 7 bases at J, with 12 bases between the two ends. CDR1 and CDR2 (germline): LNHDA, SQIVND (reference sequence). This CDR3 region has 13 residues. Both TCR beta VDJ combination and CDR3 sequence profiling were carried out. Genomic DNA was the template for this profiling. TCRdb re-called the reads with MiXCR, one entry per CDR3 protein. The data show 95,000 to 150,000 distinct CDR3 sequences, about 43% seen once. These data belong to a study of CD8+CD57+ T cells in acquired aplastic anemia. Study summary: Each DNA sample taken from sorted CD4+ and CD8+ cells came to 3 to 4 ug on average. Study-level findings and limits: Patients and controls had CD8+ Simpson's diversity values that were not significantly distinct.

By flow cytometry, patients selected for sequencing had shown an expansion of CD8+CD57+ cells. The clonotype comes from a human donor with aplastic anemia. The material sequenced was sorted CD4+, CD8+, or CD8+CD57+ T cells (not recorded which) from PBMCs. This chain connects TRBV19 to TRBJ1-1; D gene ambiguous. In DNA, the CDR3 is TGTGCCAGTAGTATGGGAGGGAAAGTTGAAGCTTTCTTT. It codes for CASSMGGKVEAFF.